The 8 T cell receptor beta chains below all came from one sample that was sequenced in a study of spatial heterogeneity in lung cancer. As to time point: blood at routine non-recurrence follow-up after resection. TCRdb passed the 5' RACE reads through MiXCR, listing each CDR3 protein once. The data contain approximately 41,000 distinct CDR3 sequences, 10% to 13% of them seen just once; the ten biggest clones take up approximately 17%. The starting material was PBMCs, obtained at follow-up. All receptors come from a female donor with early-stage non-small cell lung cancer.

This clonotype was observed a handful of times. The rearrangement uses TRBV18 and TRBJ1-2; 11 bases match TRBD1. This CDR3 spans 14 amino acids. V was pared by 5 bases and J by 7 bases, with 6 bases of the junction left unmatched. Germline V gene sequence: CDR1 KGHSH, CDR2 LQKENI. The CDR3 DNA follows: TGTGCCAGCTCAACCGGACAGGGGGCGATTGGCTACACCTTC. Its translation: CASSTGQGAIGYTF.

The V gene is TRBV7-9, the J gene TRBJ2-7; 9 nucleotides align to TRBD1. V gave up 7 bases and J gave up 2 bases; unmatched junction bases: 9. Germline assignment: CDR1 SEHNR and CDR2 FQNEAQ (reference sequence). This CDR3 has 15 amino acids. Here the CDR3 DNA reads TGTGCCAGCACCACTCCGGGACAGGGCACCTACGAGCAGTACTTC. It codes for CASTTPGQGTYEQYF. The full variable domain, completed using reference TRBV7-9 and TRBJ2-7, is DTGVSQNPRHKITKRGQNVTFRCDPISEHNRLYWYRQTLGQGPEFLTYFQNEAQLEKSRLLSDRFSAERPKGSFSTLEIQRTEQGDSAMYLCASTTPGQGTYEQYFGPGTRLTVT.

This clonotype has only a few counts. V and J are TRBV29-1 and TRBJ1-1, with D perhaps matching TRBD1 (5 bases). V lost 4 bases and J lost 6, with 18 bases in between. Germline V gene sequence: CDR1 SQVTM, CDR2 ANQGSEA. The CDR3 runs to 14 residues. In DNA, the CDR3 is TGCAGCGTTGGGTCCATCAGGGACCGCGCTGAAGCTTTCTTT. Translation: CSVGSIRDRAEAFF.

This chain joins TRBV4-1 and TRBJ2-3, with 7 bases matching TRBD2. Looked up from germline, CDR1 is MGHRA and CDR2 is YSYEKL. Trimming cost V 1 base and J 2 bases; bases outside gene matches: 18. The CDR3 is 20 residues long. CDR3 sequence reads: CASSQGSFFATGGPTDTQYF. The CDR3 DNA reads as TGCGCCAGCAGCCAAGGATCCTTCTTTGCCACGGGGGGACCCACAGATACGCAGTATTTT.

In the case of this clonotype: A junction end diverges from the germline sequence, so it may reflect a read error. V gene TRBV28 combines with J gene TRBJ2-5; 10 bases match TRBD1. Germline V gives CDR1 MDHEN, CDR2 SYDVKM. This CDR3 has 15 amino acids. CDR3 coding DNA: TGTGCCAGCAGTTTCTTGACAGGGGGCAGGGAGAACCAGTACTTC. Residues: CASSFLTGGRENQYF.

The chain carries TRBV9 and TRBJ2-3; 9 bases fit TRBD2. V was clipped by 0 bases and J by 1 base; unmatched bases: 9. Germline CDR1 and CDR2: SGDLS and YYNGEE. This CDR3 contains 18 residues. CDR3 nucleotide sequence: TGTGCCAGCAGCGTAGCGCCGGGGTCTAGCGGGGGCACAGATACGCAGTATTTT. It translates to CASSVAPGSSGGTDTQYF. Filled out from reference TRBV9 and TRBJ2-3, the complete variable domain reads DSGVTQTPKHLITATGQRVTLRCSPRSGDLSVYWYQQSLDQGLQFLIQYYNGEERAKGNILERFSAQQFPDLHSELNLSSLELGDSALYFCASSVAPGSSGGTDTQYFGPGTRLTVL.

This clonotype was counted ten times or more. V is TRBV29-1 and J is TRBJ2-5, with TRBD2 identical over 8 bases. The CDR3 consists of 14 residues. Germline CDR1 and CDR2: SQVTM and ANQGSEA. After removal of 2 bases from V and 7 bases from J, the junction contained 9 bases not matched to a gene. This CDR3 is CSVEQAGGRGTQYF. CDR3 sequence (DNA): TGCAGCGTTGAACAGGCGGGGGGCAGAGGGACCCAGTACTTC. Full variable domain (rest looked up from reference TRBV29-1 and TRBJ2-5): SAVISQKPSRDICQRGTSLTIQCQVDSQVTMMFWYRQQPGQSLTLIATANQGSEATYESGFVIDKFPISRPNLTFSTLTVSNMSPEDSSIYLCSVEQAGGRGTQYFGPGTRLLVL.

There are a few counts of this clonotype. This chain links TRBV11-1 with TRBJ1-3, with D tentatively TRBD1 (6 bases). In germline, CDR1 is SGHAT, CDR2 FQDESV (reference sequence). This CDR3 contains 16 residues. Trimming took 3 bases from V and 0 from J, leaving 12 bases between them. For the CDR3, the DNA is TGTGCCAGCAGCTTCAGGACAGCCGGCTCTGGAAACACCATATATTTT. This gives the protein CASSFRTAGSGNTIYF.